This T cell receptor beta chain was observed in a study of beta chain features in type 1 diabetes. Study information: Sorted cells examined across all samples numbered 85 million to 130 million.

Expressed TCRB transcripts got sequenced, as all isolated RNA was reverse transcribed. Only in-frame clones appear in the TCRdb table, and some are missing; sequencing was by immunoSEQ multiplex PCR. The sample shows approximately 600,000 clones, roughly 12% of them seen only once. Donors underwent one heparinised blood draw, around 120 mL on average. Study outcomes and limitations: Shortening that was moderate but significant affected the TCRB CDR3s of Type 1 diabetes patients in all four CD4+ subsets. Among type 1 diabetes patients, VDJ junctions had fewer insertions and more deletions.

Germline V gives CDR1 SGHTA, CDR2 FQGNSA. V lost 1 base, J lost 3 bases, and 5 bases lay in between. CDR3 length: 13 residues. Of note for this clone: The antigen remains unidentified.

The source of this sequence is a man in his thirties or forties with type 1 diabetes. The rearrangement uses TRBV7-2 and TRBJ2-3, with no clear D. Sequencing used naive CD4+ T cells from blood. The CDR3 bases are TGTGCCAGCAGCTTAGTTCCTACAGATACGCAGTATTTT. Amino acid sequence: CASSLVPTDTQYF.